This TCR beta chain was sequenced for a study of blood T cell repertoires in COVID-19. Germline V gene sequence: CDR1 SGHRS, CDR2 YFSETQ. The length of the CDR3 is 17 residues. Trimming left V 4 bases short and J 2 bases short, with 16 bases between. TCRdb's table, derived via immunoSEQ multiplex PCR, lists solely in-frame clones and lacks some. The sample shows a few hundred thousand clones, roughly four fifths of them seen only once. This clone showed up just once. Membership in each cohort depended on participant-reported clinical history. Source material: PBMCs or T cells enriched from blood (not recorded which). The TCR comes from a woman in her forties or fifties who had recovered from COVID-19. The rearrangement uses TRBV5-1 and TRBJ2-6; D perhaps matches TRBD2 (5 bases). CDR3 region: CASSPDFGEPGANVLTF. The CDR3 DNA reads TGCGCCAGCAGCCCTGATTTCGGGGAACCTGGGGCCAACGTCCTGACTTTC.